What follows are 28 T cell receptor beta chains derived from one specimen sequenced in a study of blood T cell repertoires in COVID-19. The table came from immunoSEQ multiplex PCR; TCRdb's copy has only in-frame clones and leaves some out. The data show hundreds of thousands of clones, 82% seen once. The material sequenced was peripheral blood. The origin of the receptors is an older woman with active or convalescent COVID-19.

The rearrangement uses TRBV6-5 and TRBJ1-1; TRBD1 aligns across 9 bases. V shed 5 bases, J shed 4 bases, and the junction held 8 bases outside the gene matches. The CDR3 contains 15 residues. CDR1 is MNHEY and CDR2 is SVGAGI in the germline V gene. The CDR3 here is CASSQRQGGTTEAFF. CDR3 nucleotide sequence: TGTGCCAGCAGTCAACGACAGGGGGGAACCACTGAAGCTTTCTTT.

About this clone itself: Since a far larger clone is one base different, this is likely a read error. The chain employs TRBV2 and TRBJ1-2; 11 positions match TRBD1. The CDR3 has 14 amino acids. J gave up 2 bases and V 6 bases, and 2 bases lay outside the gene matches. The germline CDR1 and CDR2 sequences are SNHLY and FYNNEI. This CDR3 reads CASSRDRGNYGYTF. CDR3 DNA: TGTGCCAGCAGCCGGGACAGGGGGAACTATGGCTACACCTTC.

This clone is a singleton in its sample. V gene TRBV6-1 combines with J gene TRBJ1-4; no clear D gene. Germline V CDR1 and CDR2: MNHNS, SASEGT. V was cut by 0 bases and J by 8 bases, with 13 bases left in between. The CDR3 extends over 15 amino acids. This chain's CDR3 is CASSEASGLREKLFF. The DNA for the CDR3 is TGTGCCAGCAGTGAAGCTTCAGGCCTTAGAGAAAAACTGTTTTTT.

This clone was counted ten times or more. The V and J genes are TRBV9 and TRBJ2-1; the D is unclear. The V gene lost 0 bases and the J gene lost 2 bases, with 6 bases spanning the gap. CDR1 and CDR2 from the germline V gene are SGDLS and YYNGEE. This CDR3 has 14 residues. DNA for the CDR3: TGTGCCAGCAGCGTAGACAGTCCCTACAATGAGCAGTTCTTC. Its translation is CASSVDSPYNEQFF.

CDR3 loop: CAWSHRGSPYNSPLHF. Written as DNA, the CDR3 is TGTGCCTGGAGTCACAGGGGTAGCCCCTATAATTCACCCCTCCACTTT. The rearrangement uses TRBV30 and TRBJ1-6; 7 nucleotides line up with TRBD1. J lost 2 bases, V lost 2 bases, and 6 bases had no gene match. This CDR3 region has 16 residues. Germline V lookup: CDR1 GTSNPN, CDR2 SVGIG (reference sequence). Drawing the rest from reference TRBV30 and TRBJ1-6, the complete variable domain is SQTIHQWPATLVQPVGSPLSLECTVEGTSNPNLYWYRQAAGRGLQLLFYSVGIGQISSEVPQNLSASRPQDRQFILSSKKLLLSDSGFYLCAWSHRGSPYNSPLHFGNGTRLTVT.

The chain is built from TRBV18 and TRBJ1-2, with 7 bases lining up with TRBD1. There are 14 residues in the CDR3. After removal of 3 bases from V and 0 bases from J, the junction contained 1 base not matched to a gene. CDR1 is KGHSH, CDR2 LQKENI, per germline. As DNA, the CDR3 is TGTGCCAGCTCACCCCAGGGGGCTAACTATGGCTACACCTTC. Translated, it gives CASSPQGANYGYTF.

This clone was seen a single time. The CDR3 spells CAWAGSGAGGTDTQYF. The CDR3, as DNA: TGTGCCTGGGCCGGCTCCGGGGCAGGGGGGACAGATACGCAGTATTTT. V gene TRBV30 combines with J gene TRBJ2-3, with D possibly matching TRBD1 (7 bases). V was shortened by 5 bases and J by 3 bases, with 21 bases between the two germline ends. The CDR3 sequence is 16 residues long. From germline, CDR1 is GTSNPN and CDR2 SVGIG (reference sequence).

The chain uses TRBV9 and TRBJ1-3; 8 positions match TRBD1. J lost 2 bases, V lost 2 bases, and 9 bases had no gene match. CDR1 and CDR2 from the germline V gene are SGDLS and YYNGEE. The CDR3 covers 17 residues. The CDR3 loop is CASSVQDRAEPGNTIYF. In DNA, the CDR3 is TGTGCCAGCAGCGTTCAGGACAGGGCCGAGCCTGGAAACACCATATATTTT.

This rearrangement joins TRBV27 to TRBJ2-1; D might be TRBD1 (6 bases). Trimming removed 5 bases at V and 5 bases at J, with 13 bases between. The germline CDR1 and CDR2 sequences are MNHEY and SMNVEV (reference sequence). The CDR3 runs 14 residues. The CDR3 coding sequence is TGTGCCAGCAGTCCTCGGACAGTAAACAATGAGCAGTTCTTC. Amino acids: CASSPRTVNNEQFF.

This clone occurred once. V is TRBV7-7 and J is TRBJ2-2, with 9 bases identical to TRBD2. Trimming cost V 4 bases and J 6 bases; bases outside gene matches: 6. There are 15 residues in the CDR3. Germline values: CDR1 SSHAT, CDR2 FNYEAQ (reference sequence). The CDR3 DNA reads as TGTGCCAGCAGCTCCAGCGGGGGGCTCGCCGGGGAGCTGTTTTTT. Its translation: CASSSSGGLAGELFF.

The rearrangement links TRBV7-3 to TRBJ1-4; 8 nucleotides line up with TRBD1. The CDR3 is 14 residues long. Germline CDR1 is SGHTA and CDR2 is FQGTGA. Trimming cost V 4 bases and J 8 bases; bases outside gene matches: 6. The CDR3 coding sequence is TGTGCCAGCAGCTACAGGGGGATTGGGGAAAAACTGTTTTTT. Translating gives CASSYRGIGEKLFF.

The rearrangement links TRBV3-1 (or the pseudogene TRBV3-2) to TRBJ2-1, with a possible D match to TRBD2 (7 bases). The germline V gene encodes CDR1 LGHDT and CDR2 YNNKEL (reference sequence). This CDR3 comprises 16 residues. Trimming took off 3 bases at V and 2 bases at J, with 14 bases between the two ends. The CDR3 DNA follows: TGTGCCAGCAGCCAGTCGGGGGGCTCACCCTACAATGAGCAGTTCTTC. This encodes CASSQSGGSPYNEQFF.

The gene calls are TRBV19 and TRBJ1-2; 12 nucleotides align to TRBD1. This CDR3 spans 17 amino acids. The germline CDR1 and CDR2 sequences are LNHDA and SQIVND (reference sequence). With V trimmed by 5 bases and J by 7 bases, 14 bases remained unmatched. The DNA for the CDR3 is TGTGCCAGTAGTCCTAGCGGGACAGGGGGCCGTGTGGGTGGCTACACCTTC. Its protein product is CASSPSGTGGRVGGYTF.

The rearrangement uses TRBV4-1 and TRBJ2-5; 9 nucleotides line up with TRBD1. The CDR3 covers 17 residues. Germline V lookup: CDR1 MGHRA, CDR2 YSYEKL. V lost 1 base to trimming and J lost 0 bases; unmatched junction nucleotides: 6. In DNA form, the CDR3 reads TGCGCCAGCAGCCAAGCGGGAAGGACAGGGGACCAAGAGACCCAGTACTTC. Translating it yields CASSQAGRTGDQETQYF.

There are a few counts of this clone. The chain combines TRBV2 with TRBJ1-5; 8 bases match TRBD1. CDR3 size: 14 residues. CDR1 is SNHLY and CDR2 is FYNNEI in the germline V gene. The ends lost 9 bases at V and 7 bases at J; junction bases unmatched: 11. CDR3 residues: CASSSGQGGQPQHF. CDR3 DNA sequence: TGTGCCAGTAGCTCCGGACAGGGAGGGCAGCCCCAGCATTTT.

CDR3 in DNA: TGTGCCAGCAGCCCTGGTTCAGGGGCGACATACACTGAAGCTTTCTTT. It codes for CASSPGSGATYTEAFF. V is TRBV27 and J is TRBJ1-1; D perhaps matches TRBD1 (6 bases). Germline V lookup: CDR1 MNHEY, CDR2 SMNVEV (reference sequence). V was trimmed by 6 bases and J by 3 bases, leaving 20 bases between them. This CDR3 has 16 residues.

J is TRBJ2-4 and V is TRBV6-5; the match to TRBD1 covers 10 bases. The CDR3 totals 14 residues. V dropped 6 bases and J dropped 9; count of bases not matched to a gene: 8. Germline V gene lookup returns CDR1 MNHEY and CDR2 SVGAGI. The CDR3 DNA reads TGTGCCAGCAGGAGCGCCGGGACAGGGGTCATTCAGTACTTC. Amino acids: CASRSAGTGVIQYF.

The chain is built from TRBV2 and TRBJ1-2, with D maybe TRBD1 (6 bases). Germline V gene sequence: CDR1 SNHLY, CDR2 FYNNEI. With 8 bases removed from V and 4 bases from J, the gap between germline ends came to 17 bases. The CDR3 runs to 14 residues. CDR3 amino acids: CASGSSGVPYGYTF. For the CDR3, the DNA is TGTGCCAGCGGATCTTCAGGGGTCCCCTATGGCTACACCTTC.

This rearrangement joins TRBV21-1 to TRBJ1-1; TRBD1 was called by the table and not checked on the DNA. TRBV21-1 is a pseudogene locus. The CDR3 is 16 amino acids. CDR3 residues: CASSLIRTGENTEAFF. In DNA, the CDR3 is TGTGCCAGCAGCTTAATACGGACAGGGGAGAACACTGAAGCTTTCTTT.

The gene calls are TRBV7-6 and TRBJ1-2, with 11 nucleotides matching TRBD1. Germline V gene lookup returns CDR1 SGHVS and CDR2 FNYEAQ. The CDR3 has 15 amino acids. Losses at the gene ends were 5 bases for V and 4 bases for J; bases not matched to a gene: 6. DNA for the CDR3: TGTGCCAGCAGCCAAACCGGGACAGGGGGCTATGGCTACACCTTC. It yields the protein CASSQTGTGGYGYTF.

The V call is TRBV9, the J call TRBJ1-2; 11 bases match TRBD1. This CDR3 has 15 amino acids. Germline-derived CDR1 and CDR2 are SGDLS and YYNGEE. Unmatched junction bases numbered 0, after V lost 0 bases and J lost 2 bases. The DNA of the CDR3 is TGTGCCAGCAGCGTAGGGACAGGGGGCAACTATGGCTACACCTTC. Translation gives CASSVGTGGNYGYTF.

The chain carries TRBV6-2 or TRBV6-3 and TRBJ1-2; D might be TRBD1 (5 bases). Germline values: CDR1 MNHEY, CDR2 SVGEGT. The CDR3 runs 15 residues. The V end lost 0 bases, the J end lost 4 bases, and 12 bases lay between the germline ends. CDR3 amino acids: CASSYSMGLGYGYTF. The CDR3 DNA sequence: TGTGCCAGCAGTTACTCGATGGGGCTTGGCTATGGCTACACCTTC.

This chain joins TRBV7-3 and TRBJ1-6; 8 nucleotides line up with TRBD1. The V gene's germline CDR1 is SGHTA and CDR2 FQGTGA. The CDR3 sequence is 15 residues long. The ends lost 8 bases at V and 7 bases at J; junction bases unmatched: 10. CDR3 DNA sequence: TGTGCCAGCGCTAAATCCGACAGGGGAAATTCACCCCTCCACTTT. It is translated as CASAKSDRGNSPLHF. Supplemented by reference TRBV7-3 and TRBJ1-6, the full variable domain reads GAGVSQTPSNKVTEKGKYVELRCDPISGHTALYWYRQSLGQGPEFLIYFQGTGAADDSGLPNDRFFAVRPEGSVSTLKIQRTERGDSAVYLCASAKSDRGNSPLHFGNGTRLTVT.

This clone turned up a few times. The chain is built from TRBV10-2 and TRBJ1-6; D ambiguous. Germline V lookup: CDR1 WSHSY, CDR2 SAAADI. The V gene lost 4 bases and the J gene lost 6 bases, with 10 bases spanning the gap. The CDR3 sequence is 14 residues long. CDR3 residues: CASSGPELNSPLHF. The CDR3 DNA follows: TGCGCCAGCAGTGGACCGGAGCTTAATTCACCCCTCCACTTT.

The chain is built from TRBV6-2 or TRBV6-3 and TRBJ2-7; 11 bases are shared with TRBD2. With V trimmed by 5 bases and J by 1 base, 7 bases remained unmatched. The CDR3 spans 16 residues. CDR1 and CDR2 (germline): MNHEY, SVGEGT. The DNA of the CDR3 is TGTGCCAGCAGTCCGATAGCGGGGGGGCGGTCCTACGAGCAGTACTTC. It yields the protein CASSPIAGGRSYEQYF.

The chain employs TRBV7-3 and TRBJ2-3; 8 bases are a match to TRBD1. Losses at the gene ends were 2 bases for V and 5 bases for J; bases not matched to a gene: 6. CDR3 length: 15 amino acids. CDR1 is SGHTA, CDR2 FQGTGA, per germline. The CDR3: CASSLLGRGQDTQYF. In DNA, the CDR3 is TGTGCCAGCAGCTTATTGGGCAGGGGGCAAGATACGCAGTATTTT.

This chain connects TRBV2 to TRBJ1-6; D unresolved. CDR1 is SNHLY and CDR2 is FYNNEI in the germline V gene. The CDR3 is 14 amino acids. With 3 bases removed from V and 7 bases from J, the gap between germline ends came to 10 bases. DNA of the CDR3: TGTGCCAGCAGTGATCGGGTCGGCAATTCACCCCTCCACTTT. Residues: CASSDRVGNSPLHF.

J is TRBJ1-2 and V is TRBV7-2, with a tentative D call TRBD1 (6 bases). Trimming took 5 bases from V and 8 from J, leaving 15 bases between them. The germline CDR1 and CDR2 sequences are SGHTA and FQGNSA. The CDR3 runs 13 residues. The CDR3 loop reads CASSPLGQLGYTF. The CDR3 DNA sequence: TGTGCCAGCAGCCCGCTTGGACAGCTGGGCTACACCTTC.